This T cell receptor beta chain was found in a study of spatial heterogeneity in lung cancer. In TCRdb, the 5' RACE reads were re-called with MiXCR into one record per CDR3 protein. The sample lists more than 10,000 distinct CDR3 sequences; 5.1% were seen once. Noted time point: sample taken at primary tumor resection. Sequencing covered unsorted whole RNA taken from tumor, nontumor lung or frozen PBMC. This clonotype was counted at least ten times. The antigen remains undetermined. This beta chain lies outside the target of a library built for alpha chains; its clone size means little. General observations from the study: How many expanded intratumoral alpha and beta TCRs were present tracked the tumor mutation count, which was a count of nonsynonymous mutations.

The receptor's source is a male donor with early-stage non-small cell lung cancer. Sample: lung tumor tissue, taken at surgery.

In nucleotides, the CDR3 is TGTGCCAGCAGCCACACGGGCTCCTACAATGAGCAGTTCTTC. Translation gives CASSHTGSYNEQFF. J is TRBJ2-1 and V is TRBV3-1, with D unclear. This CDR3 contains 14 residues. The germline gives CDR1 LGHDT, CDR2 YNNKEL (reference sequence). The germline V and J ends were trimmed by 3 bases and 0 bases, with 6 bases remaining between them.